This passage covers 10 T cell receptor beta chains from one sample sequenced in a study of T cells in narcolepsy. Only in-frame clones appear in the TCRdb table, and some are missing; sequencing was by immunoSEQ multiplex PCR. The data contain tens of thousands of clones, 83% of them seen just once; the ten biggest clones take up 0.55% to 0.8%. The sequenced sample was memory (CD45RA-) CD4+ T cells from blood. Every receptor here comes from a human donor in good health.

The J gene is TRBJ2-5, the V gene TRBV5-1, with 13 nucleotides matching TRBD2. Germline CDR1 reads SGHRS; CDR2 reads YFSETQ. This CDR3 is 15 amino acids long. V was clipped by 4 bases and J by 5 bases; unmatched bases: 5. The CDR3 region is CASSPTSGGQETQYF. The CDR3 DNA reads TGCGCCAGCAGCCCGACTAGCGGGGGGCAGGAGACCCAGTACTTC. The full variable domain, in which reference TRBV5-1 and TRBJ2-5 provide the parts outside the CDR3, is KAGVTQTPRYLIKTRGQQVTLSCSPISGHRSVSWYQQTPGQGLQFLFEYFSETQRNKGNFPGRFSGRQFSNSRSEMNVSTLELGDSALYLCASSPTSGGQETQYFGPGTRLLVL.

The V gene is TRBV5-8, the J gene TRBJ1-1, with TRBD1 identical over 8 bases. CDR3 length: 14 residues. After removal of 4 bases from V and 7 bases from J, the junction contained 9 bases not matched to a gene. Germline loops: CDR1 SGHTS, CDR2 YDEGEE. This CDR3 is CASSRQGAGYEAFF. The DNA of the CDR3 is TGTGCCAGCAGCAGGCAGGGGGCTGGGTATGAAGCTTTCTTT. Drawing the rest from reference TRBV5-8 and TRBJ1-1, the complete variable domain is EAGVTQSPTHLIKTRGQQATLRCSPISGHTSVYWYQQALGLGLQFLLWYDEGEERNRGNFPPRFSGRQFPNYSSELNVNALELEDSALYLCASSRQGAGYEAFFGQGTRLTVV.

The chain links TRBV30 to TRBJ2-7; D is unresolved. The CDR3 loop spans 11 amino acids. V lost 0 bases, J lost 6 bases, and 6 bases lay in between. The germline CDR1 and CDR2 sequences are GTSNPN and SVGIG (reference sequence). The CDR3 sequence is CAWSVSREQYF. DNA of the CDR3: TGTGCCTGGAGTGTAAGCCGCGAGCAGTACTTC.

This chain's CDR3 is CASSREQVEEKLFF. CDR3 DNA: TGTGCCAGCAGCCGGGAGCAAGTTGAGGAAAAACTGTTTTTT. The chain links TRBV2 to TRBJ1-4; D not certain. CDR1 and CDR2 from the germline V gene are SNHLY and FYNNEI. The V gene lost 6 bases and the J gene lost 8 bases, with 16 bases spanning the gap. The CDR3 length is 14 residues.

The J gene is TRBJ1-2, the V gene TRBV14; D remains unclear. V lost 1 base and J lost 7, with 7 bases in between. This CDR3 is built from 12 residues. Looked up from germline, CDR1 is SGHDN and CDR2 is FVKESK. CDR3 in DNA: TGTGCCAGCAGCCAAGTCGGGTTTGGCTACACCTTC. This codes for CASSQVGFGYTF.

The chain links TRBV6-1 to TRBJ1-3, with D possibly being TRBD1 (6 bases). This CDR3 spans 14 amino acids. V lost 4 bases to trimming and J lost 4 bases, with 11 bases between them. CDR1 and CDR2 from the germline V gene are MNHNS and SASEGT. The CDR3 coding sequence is TGTGCCAGCAGTGTACAGGGAATGGGAAACACCATATATTTT. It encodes CASSVQGMGNTIYF.

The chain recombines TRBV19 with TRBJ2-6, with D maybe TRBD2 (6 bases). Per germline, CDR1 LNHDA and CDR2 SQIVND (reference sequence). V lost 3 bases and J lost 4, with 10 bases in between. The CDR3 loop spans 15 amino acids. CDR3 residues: CASSIGGVGANVLTF. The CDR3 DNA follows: TGTGCCAGTAGTATTGGCGGGGTAGGGGCCAACGTCCTGACTTTC.

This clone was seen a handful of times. The CDR3 sequence: CAWKGISMTEAFF. CDR3 coding DNA: TGTGCCTGGAAAGGGATTTCGATGACTGAAGCTTTCTTT. V and J are TRBV30 and TRBJ1-1, with D unresolved. The germline V gene encodes CDR1 GTSNPN and CDR2 SVGIG (reference sequence). The CDR3 runs 13 residues. V lost 4 bases and J 5 bases, leaving 14 bases between the germline ends. The full variable domain, with the rest looked up from reference TRBV30 and TRBJ1-1, is SQTIHQWPATLVQPVGSPLSLECTVEGTSNPNLYWYRQAAGRGLQLLFYSVGIGQISSEVPQNLSASRPQDRQFILSSKKLLLSDSGFYLCAWKGISMTEAFFGQGTRLTVV.

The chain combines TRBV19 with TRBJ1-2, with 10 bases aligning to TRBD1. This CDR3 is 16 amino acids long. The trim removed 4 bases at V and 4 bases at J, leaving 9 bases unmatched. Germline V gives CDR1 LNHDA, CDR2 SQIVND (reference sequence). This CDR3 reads CASSTGDRGGGYGYTF. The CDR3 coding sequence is TGTGCCAGTAGTACCGGGGACAGGGGCGGCGGCTATGGCTACACCTTC.

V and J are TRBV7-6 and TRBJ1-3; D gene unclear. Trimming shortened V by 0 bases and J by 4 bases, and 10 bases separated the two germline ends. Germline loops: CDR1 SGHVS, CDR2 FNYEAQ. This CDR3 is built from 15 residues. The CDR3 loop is CASSLASAGGNTIYF. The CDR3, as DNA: TGTGCCAGCAGCTTAGCCTCGGCAGGCGGAAACACCATATATTTT. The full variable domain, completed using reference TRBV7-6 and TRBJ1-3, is GAGVSQSPRYKVTKRGQDVALRCDPISGHVSLYWYRQALGQGPEFLTYFNYEAQQDKSGLPNDRFSAERPEGSISTLTIQRTEQRDSAMYRCASSLASAGGNTIYFGEGSWLTVV.